This TCR beta chain was identified during a study of shared clonotypes between healthy human individuals. Whole-study results and caveats: Non-shared clonotypes had lower generation probabilities than clonotypes shared by all four sorted-subset donors. The naive CD4 repertoires of a few donors were compared, and around 5.1% of clonotypes were shared. Sequencing depth was predicted to influence how clonotypes are shared among donors. Larger estimated richness was generally recorded for naive subsets relative to memory subsets.

CDR1 is PRHDT, CDR2 FYEKMQ, per germline (reference sequence). The CDR3 runs 14 residues. Trimming took 11 bases from V and 2 from J, leaving 15 bases between them. Only in-frame clones appear in the TCRdb table, and some are missing; sequencing was by immunoSEQ multiplex PCR. Of roughly 640,000 clones in the sample, roughly 97% are singletons; the top ten hold 0.057%. To note about this clone: Its antigen remains unknown.

The TCR comes from a woman under 40 in good health. Sequencing was done on a sample of naive CD4+ T cells sorted from blood. As for subset: CD45RA+ positively selected. This sequence joins TRBV13 and TRBJ2-2; tentatively, D is TRBD1 (6 bases). This CDR3 is CAFGRTENTGELFF. CDR3 DNA: TGTGCCTTTGGTCGGACAGAAAACACCGGGGAGCTGTTTTTT.